The T cell receptor (beta chain) under discussion was sequenced for a study of T cells after posttransplantation cyclophosphamide. Germline loops: CDR1 SNHLY, CDR2 FYNNEI. After removal of 4 bases from V and 10 bases from J, the junction contained 18 bases not matched to a gene. This CDR3 comprises 17 residues. Treatment was busulfan-fludarabine conditioning, a marrow graft, and cyclophosphamide on days +3 and +4. A note on this clone: Its cognate antigen is unknown.

TCRdb keeps only in-frame clones here, not all; method: immunoSEQ multiplex PCR. This table holds around 3,900 clones, 75% to 85% found once. Study outcomes and limitations: Skin or GI-infiltrating T cells shared few TRB sequences with blood. Donor CD8+ memory clones often dominated recipient blood repertoires at later times. Recipient CMV seropositivity and CMV reactivation strongly tracked TRB clonality.

This TCR derives from a male patient aged 30 to 40 who received an allogeneic stem cell transplant from a related donor, was CMV-positive, and had no GVHD. Some T cells may originate from the graft donor. V is TRBV2 and J is TRBJ1-1, with 10 bases lining up with TRBD1. The source material was CD4+ T cells sorted from blood, sampled roughly 240 days after a stem cell transplant with posttransplant cyclophosphamide. The DNA for the CDR3 is TGTGCCAGCAGTGGGGGGGGACAGGGGATTGGGGGGATAGGAGCTTTCTTT. Translating gives CASSGGGQGIGGIGAFF.